This TCR beta chain was found in a study of tumor and adjacent non-tumor tissue in lung cancer. Across the whole study: Around 4.2 million productive TCRbeta reads were obtained per sample on average. Study-level points and caveats: Tumor repertoires had a smaller top 100 clone share than normal lung. Tumor TCR diversity, when higher, was linked to shorter survival. TCR diversity was significantly greater in tumor than normal lung tissue.

This clonotype was found many times. Antigen: not known. TCRbeta libraries were built with three rounds of nested PCR, modified from ARM-PCR. TCRdb recomputed calls from the multiplex PCR reads with MiXCR, one row per CDR3 protein. Of tens of thousands of distinct CDR3 sequences listed, around 62% are singletons. Germline CDR1 and CDR2: WNHNN and SYGVQD (reference sequence). This CDR3 region has 10 residues. This sample's RNA came from whole unsorted tissue. Distant lung tissue was collected more than 3 cm away from the tumor edge. This chain joins TRBV10-1 and TRBJ2-7; D possibly corresponds to TRBD2 (7 bases). This sequence originates from a woman in her forties with non-small cell lung cancer. The sequenced sample was distant non-tumor lung tissue. For the CDR3, the DNA is TGCGCAGGGGGGGTTTACGAGCAGTACTTC. Protein sequence: CAGGVYEQYF.